This T cell receptor (beta chain) was sequenced in a study of T cells expressing NK-cell markers. CDR1 and CDR2 from the germline V gene are SGHRS and YFSETQ. CDR3 length: 15 amino acids. TCRdb reprocessed the 5' RACE reads, keeping one entry per CDR3 protein, no DNA. Its table lists approximately 420,000 distinct CDR3 sequences. The chain is built from TRBV5-1 and TRBJ2-3; TCRdb indicates TRBD1, and absent DNA this call remains unverified. The sequencing sample was made of blood T cells: a sorted CD56 or NKG2C T cell subset, CD4+ or CD8+ T cells, or bulk PBMC T cells (not recorded which). This sequence was found in a woman in her 50s in good health. The CDR3 region is CASSGAGDRTDTQYF.